Shown below are 26 T cell receptor beta chains from a single sample sequenced in a study of Graves' ophthalmopathy and Graves' hyperthyroidism. Amplified TCR beta CDR3 regions were obtained using RNA transcripts as template. After a first-round RT-PCR with HTBI primers, a second-round multiplex PCR was run. TCRdb called the multiplex PCR reads again in MiXCR, with one record for every CDR3 protein. The sample includes just over 400,000 distinct CDR3 sequences, approximately 21% of them seen just once. The material sequenced was peripheral blood. The source is a woman aged 18-29 years with stable Graves' hyperthyroidism.

This clonotype has ten or more counts. The chain is built from TRBV28 and TRBJ2-7; D gene unclear. The CDR3 contains 13 residues. CDR1 is MDHEN and CDR2 is SYDVKM in the germline V gene. V was shortened by 11 bases and J by 3 bases, with 17 bases between the two germline ends. CDR3 nucleotides: TGTGCCTCGGAATCGGGCCGGATCTACGAGCAGTACTTC. This codes for CASESGRIYEQYF.

This clonotype occurred many times. This chain joins TRBV7-9 and TRBJ2-5; 7 nucleotides agree with TRBD2. CDR1 is SEHNR and CDR2 is FQNEAQ in the germline V gene (reference sequence). This CDR3 has 14 residues. J lost 6 bases, V lost 6 bases, and 10 bases had no gene match. CDR3 nucleotides: TGTGCCAGCAGACCTCTGGGGGGAGGGAAGACCCAGTACTTC. It codes for CASRPLGGGKTQYF.

This clonotype has ten or more counts. V is TRBV6-2 or TRBV6-3 and J is TRBJ1-5; D is ambiguous. The CDR3 has 14 residues. Between the trimmed V and J ends, which lost 2 bases and 0 bases, there was a span of 5 bases. CDR1 is MNHEY and CDR2 is SVGEGT in the germline V gene. Written as DNA, the CDR3 is TGTGCCAGCAGTTACGCATCTAGCAATCAGCCCCAGCATTTT. This encodes CASSYASSNQPQHF.

This clonotype was seen repeatedly, ten times or more. The chain employs TRBV25-1 and TRBJ2-7; D is perhaps TRBD1 (6 bases). CDR1 is MGHDK and CDR2 is SYGVNS in the germline V gene. V shed 8 bases and J shed 2 bases, with 22 bases lying between them. CDR3 length: 16 residues. The CDR3 DNA follows: TGTGCCAGCGAACCCGGGGTGACAGGAGCCCCCTACGAGCAGTACTTC. This translates into CASEPGVTGAPYEQYF.

The chain couples TRBV10-3 to TRBJ1-5; D unresolved. CDR3 length: 17 amino acids. Germline V gene sequence: CDR1 ENHRY, CDR2 SYGVKD. The V gene lost 6 bases and the J gene lost 0 bases, with 18 bases spanning the gap. The CDR3 here is CAIRSEMTDYSNQPQHF. In nucleotides, the CDR3 is TGTGCCATCAGATCCGAAATGACGGATTATAGCAATCAGCCCCAGCATTTT.

Turning to this clonotype: Sequence at one end of the junction differs from germline and may be a read error. This chain joins TRBV5-1 and TRBJ1-1; D is ambiguous. The CDR3 totals 13 residues. Germline-derived CDR1 and CDR2 are SGHRS and YFSETQ. CDR3 bases: TGCGCCAGCAGCCCCGTCAGTAACACTGATGCTTTCTTT. Its translation is CASSPVSNTDAFF.

CDR3 protein: CASSEGAGGGETQYF. The DNA for the CDR3 is TGTGCCAGCAGTGAAGGAGCGGGGGGAGGAGAGACCCAGTACTTC. V is TRBV2 and J is TRBJ2-5, with TRBD2 matching 9 bases. J was trimmed by 4 bases and V by 1 base; bases with no gene match: 4. Germline CDR1 SNHLY, CDR2 FYNNEI. This CDR3 spans 15 amino acids.

This clonotype was seen at least ten times. V is TRBV7-2 and J is TRBJ2-5; 8 positions match TRBD2. Germline CDR1 SGHTA, CDR2 FQGNSA. This CDR3 contains 15 residues. V lost 3 bases and J lost 4; bases outside the gene matches: 7. The CDR3 DNA reads TGTGCCAGCAGCTTCAGATCGGGACTAGTAGAGACCCAGTACTTC. Protein: CASSFRSGLVETQYF.

This clonotype was observed many times. The genes are TRBV20-1 and TRBJ2-7; D is possibly TRBD2 (6 bases). Germline V gene sequence: CDR1 DFQATT, CDR2 SNEGSKA (reference sequence). V was trimmed by 5 bases and J by 2 bases, leaving 13 bases between them. The CDR3 runs 13 residues. The CDR3 nucleotides read TGCAGTGCTCCCCGGGACTTCACCTACGAGCAGTACTTC. This sequence encodes CSAPRDFTYEQYF.

J is TRBJ2-2 and V is TRBV12-3 or TRBV12-4; maybe TRBD2 (7 bases). This CDR3 is 16 amino acids long. V was clipped by 4 bases and J by 4 bases, with 16 bases between them. This chain's CDR3 is CASSSLGGAITGELFF. CDR3 coding DNA: TGTGCCAGCAGTTCCCTTGGGGGGGCGATCACCGGGGAGCTGTTTTTT.

CDR3 loop: CASSLETGTNQPQHF. In DNA, the CDR3 is TGCGCCAGCAGCTTGGAGACAGGGACTAATCAGCCCCAGCATTTT. This sequence joins TRBV5-1 and TRBJ1-5; 7 nucleotides line up with TRBD1. With 0 bases clipped from V and 4 bases from J, the junction kept 4 bases outside the gene matches. Looked up from germline, CDR1 is SGHRS and CDR2 is YFSETQ. The CDR3 spans 15 residues. The variable domain in full, with the rest retrieved from reference TRBV5-1 and TRBJ1-5, is KAGVTQTPRYLIKTRGQQVTLSCSPISGHRSVSWYQQTPGQGLQFLFEYFSETQRNKGNFPGRFSGRQFSNSRSEMNVSTLELGDSALYLCASSLETGTNQPQHFGDGTRLSIL.

This clonotype was counted ten times or more. The chain carries TRBV20-1 and TRBJ1-5; D not resolved. The germline V gene has CDR1 DFQATT and CDR2 SNEGSKA (reference sequence). The V end lost 3 bases, the J end lost 6 bases, and 12 bases lay between the germline ends. CDR3 size: 13 residues. The CDR3 DNA sequence: TGCAGTGCTAGCAGAGGGAGCGGTCAGCCCCAGCATTTT. It translates to CSASRGSGQPQHF.

The table lists this clonotype with many counts. This chain's CDR3 is CAWSVPGVAGELFF. The CDR3, as DNA: TGTGCCTGGAGTGTACCGGGTGTAGCCGGGGAGCTGTTTTTT. V gene TRBV30 combines with J gene TRBJ2-2; D unclear. The CDR3 has 14 residues. Germline lookup yields CDR1 GTSNPN and CDR2 SVGIG (reference sequence). The germline V and J ends were trimmed by 0 bases and 6 bases, with 11 bases remaining between them.

Details on this clonotype: One base away lies a much larger clone, so this may be a sequencing read error. The chain joins TRBV4-3 to TRBJ2-5; D is possibly TRBD1 or TRBD2 (5 bases each). From germline, CDR1 is LGHNA and CDR2 YSLEER. This CDR3 has 16 residues. The CDR3, as DNA: TGCGCCAGCAGCCAAGATTGGTTTGAGGGGTCAGAGACCAAGTACTTC. It codes for CASSQDWFEGSETKYF.

This clonotype was counted many times. The chain recombines TRBV11-1 with TRBJ2-7; the D gene is possibly TRBD2 (6 bases). This CDR3 comprises 15 residues. The V gene's germline CDR1 is SGHAT and CDR2 FQDESV (reference sequence). V lost 2 bases to trimming and J lost 1 base, with 12 bases between them. CDR3 region: CASSLRRGISYEQYF. As DNA, the CDR3 is TGTGCCAGCAGCTTAAGGCGGGGAATTTCCTACGAGCAGTACTTC.

CDR3 DNA: TGTGCCAGCAGGCAGGGGCGCGTGGAGACCCAGTACTTC. Translating it yields CASRQGRVETQYF. J is TRBJ2-5 and V is TRBV6-2 or TRBV6-3; perhaps TRBD1 as D (6 bases). Per the germline V gene, CDR1 is MNHEY and CDR2 is SVGEGT. V lost 6 bases and J 5 bases, leaving 13 bases between the germline ends. The CDR3 covers 13 residues.

This clonotype was recorded many times. The gene calls are TRBV7-2 and TRBJ2-5; perhaps TRBD1 as D (6 bases). The CDR3 length is 16 residues. The germline V gene encodes CDR1 SGHTA and CDR2 FQGNSA. Trimming pared 5 bases from V and 0 bases from J, leaving 16 bases between. The CDR3 DNA is TGTGCCAGCAGCGTCAATTACAGGGCCAACCAAGAGACCCAGTACTTC. Its protein product is CASSVNYRANQETQYF.

The sample holds a few counts of this clonotype. This chain uses TRBV6-2 or TRBV6-3 with TRBJ2-7; D could derive from TRBD1 or TRBD2 (5 bases each). The germline CDR1 and CDR2 sequences are MNHEY and SVGEGT. The V and J ends lost 5 bases and 4 bases respectively, with 15 bases between them. This CDR3 contains 14 residues. The CDR3 is CASSGTVPNYEQYF. In DNA, the CDR3 is TGTGCCAGCAGTGGGACGGTTCCAAATTACGAGCAGTACTTC.

V is TRBV12-3 or TRBV12-4 and J is TRBJ1-6; 7 positions agree with TRBD1. CDR3 length: 14 amino acids. The junction had 8 bases not matched to a gene; V was cut back by 5 bases and J by 10 bases. The CDR3 loop reads CASSQTGMYSPLHF. CDR3 DNA: TGTGCCAGCAGTCAGACAGGGATGTACTCACCCCTCCACTTT.

Many counts were recorded for this clonotype. The chain combines TRBV29-1 with TRBJ2-7; TRBD1 is a possible D gene (6 bases). Germline V gene sequence: CDR1 SQVTM, CDR2 ANQGSEA. CDR3 length equals 13 residues. With 4 bases removed from V and 3 bases from J, the gap between germline ends came to 13 bases. The CDR3 is CSVAGDLGYEQYF. In nucleotides, the CDR3 is TGCAGCGTTGCAGGGGATCTAGGCTACGAGCAGTACTTC.

This clonotype was seen ten or more times. The J gene is TRBJ1-5, the V gene TRBV27; tentatively, D is TRBD1 (5 bases). Germline V gene sequence: CDR1 MNHEY, CDR2 SMNVEV (reference sequence). Trimming cost V 4 bases and J 1 base, with 5 bases left between them. The CDR3 is 13 amino acids. CDR3 sequence: CASSSGSNQPQHF. CDR3 DNA sequence: TGTGCCAGCAGTTCAGGGAGCAATCAGCCCCAGCATTTT.

This clonotype was counted between two and nine times. The CDR3 bases are TGTGCCAGCTCACGGGACAGGCGCGACACAGGCTACACCTTC. It encodes CASSRDRRDTGYTF. The chain combines TRBV18 with TRBJ1-2; 8 positions match TRBD1. The CDR3 spans 14 residues. Losses at the gene ends were 4 bases for V and 8 bases for J; bases not matched to a gene: 9. From germline, CDR1 is KGHSH and CDR2 LQKENI.

This clonotype was seen repeatedly, ten times or more. CDR3 in amino acids: CASSLTQGRPQHF. The CDR3 DNA is TGTGCCAGCAGTTTAACACAGGGTAGGCCCCAGCATTTT. The genes are TRBV28 and TRBJ1-5; weak D call: TRBD1 (6 bases). The CDR3 totals 13 residues. Germline V gene lookup returns CDR1 MDHEN and CDR2 SYDVKM. V lost 2 bases and J lost 9, with 11 bases in between.

This clonotype was recorded at least ten times. The V call is TRBV29-1, the J call TRBJ2-2, with D uncertain. This CDR3 region has 13 residues. Germline V gene sequence: CDR1 SQVTM, CDR2 ANQGSEA. V gave up 2 bases and J gave up 6 bases, with 10 bases separating them. This chain's CDR3 is CSVERRTAGELFF. CDR3 DNA sequence: TGCAGCGTTGAAAGACGAACGGCCGGGGAGCTGTTTTTT.

At least ten counts were recorded for this clonotype. The rearrangement uses TRBV3-1 and TRBJ2-5; the D gene is possibly TRBD1 (5 bases). The CDR3 spans 15 residues. Between the trimmed V and J ends, which lost 0 bases and 6 bases, there was a span of 14 bases. The germline V gene has CDR1 LGHDT and CDR2 YNNKEL (reference sequence). CDR3 DNA sequence: TGTGCCAGCAGCCAAGATCTTGCGCAGGGCCAGACCCAGTACTTC. It codes for CASSQDLAQGQTQYF.

This clonotype was seen a few times. This chain joins TRBV7-2 and TRBJ2-7; 9 bases are a match to TRBD1. Germline trimming cut 4 bases from V and 7 bases from J; bases unmatched to any gene: 8. The CDR3 sequence is 14 residues long. Germline CDR1 and CDR2: SGHTA and FQGNSA. CDR3 nucleotide sequence: TGTGCCAGCAGCTCGGGACAGGGCACTATGGAGCAGTACTTC. Residues: CASSSGQGTMEQYF.